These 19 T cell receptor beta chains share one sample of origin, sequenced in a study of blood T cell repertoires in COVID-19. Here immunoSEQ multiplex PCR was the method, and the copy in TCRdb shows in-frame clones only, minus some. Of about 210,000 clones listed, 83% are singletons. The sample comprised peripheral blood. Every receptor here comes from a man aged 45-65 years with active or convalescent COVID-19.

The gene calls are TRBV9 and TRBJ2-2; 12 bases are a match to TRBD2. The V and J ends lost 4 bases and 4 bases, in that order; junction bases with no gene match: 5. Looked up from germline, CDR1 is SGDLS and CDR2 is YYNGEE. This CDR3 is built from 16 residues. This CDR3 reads CASSLTSGSATGELFF. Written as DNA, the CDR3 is TGTGCCAGCAGCCTGACTAGCGGGAGCGCCACCGGGGAGCTGTTTTTT. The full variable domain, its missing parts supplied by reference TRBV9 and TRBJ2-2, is DSGVTQTPKHLITATGQRVTLRCSPRSGDLSVYWYQQSLDQGLQFLIQYYNGEERAKGNILERFSAQQFPDLHSELNLSSLELGDSALYFCASSLTSGSATGELFFGEGSRLTVL.

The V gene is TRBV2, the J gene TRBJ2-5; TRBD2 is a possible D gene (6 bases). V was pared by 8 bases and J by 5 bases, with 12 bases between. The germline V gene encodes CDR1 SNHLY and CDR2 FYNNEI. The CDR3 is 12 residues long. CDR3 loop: CASSRGRETQYF. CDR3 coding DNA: TGTGCCAGCTCCCGGGGGAGGGAGACCCAGTACTTC.

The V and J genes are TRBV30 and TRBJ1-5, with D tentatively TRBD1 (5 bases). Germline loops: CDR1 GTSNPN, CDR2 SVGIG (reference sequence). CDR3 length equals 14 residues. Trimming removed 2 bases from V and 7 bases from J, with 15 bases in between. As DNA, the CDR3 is TGTGCCTGGAGTTTTGGGGGGTTTGAGCAGCCCCAGCATTTT. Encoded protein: CAWSFGGFEQPQHF.

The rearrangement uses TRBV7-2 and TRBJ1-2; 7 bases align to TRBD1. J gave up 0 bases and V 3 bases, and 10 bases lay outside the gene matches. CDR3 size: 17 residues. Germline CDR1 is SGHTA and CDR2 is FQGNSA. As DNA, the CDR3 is TGTGCCAGCAGCTTCCGACAGGGTCCCCGAGCTAACTATGGCTACACCTTC. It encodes CASSFRQGPRANYGYTF.

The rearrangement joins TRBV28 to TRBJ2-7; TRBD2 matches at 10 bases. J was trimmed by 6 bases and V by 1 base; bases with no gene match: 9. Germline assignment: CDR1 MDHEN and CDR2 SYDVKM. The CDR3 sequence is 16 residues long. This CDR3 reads CASSLSLLAGTGEQYF. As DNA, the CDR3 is TGTGCCAGCAGTTTATCCCTACTAGCGGGAACCGGCGAGCAGTACTTC.

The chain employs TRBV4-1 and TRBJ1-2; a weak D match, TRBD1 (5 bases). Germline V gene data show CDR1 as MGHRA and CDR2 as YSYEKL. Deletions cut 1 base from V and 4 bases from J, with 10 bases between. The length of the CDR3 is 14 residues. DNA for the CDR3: TGCGCCAGCAGCCAAGCGGCAGGGCTCTATGGCTACACCTTC. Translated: CASSQAAGLYGYTF.

The CDR3 bases are TGTGCCAGCACCTCCGTACAGCAAGAGACCCAGTACTTC. Its protein product is CASTSVQQETQYF. The gene calls are TRBV28 and TRBJ2-5; no clear D gene. Trimming removed 7 bases from V and 2 bases from J, with 11 bases in between. The germline V gene has CDR1 MDHEN and CDR2 SYDVKM. This CDR3 has 13 residues.

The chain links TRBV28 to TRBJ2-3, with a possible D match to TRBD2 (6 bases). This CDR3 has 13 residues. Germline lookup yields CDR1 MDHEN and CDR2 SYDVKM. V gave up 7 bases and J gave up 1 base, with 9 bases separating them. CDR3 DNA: TGTGCCAGCACCGGAGGGGGCACAGATACGCAGTATTTT. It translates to CASTGGGTDTQYF.

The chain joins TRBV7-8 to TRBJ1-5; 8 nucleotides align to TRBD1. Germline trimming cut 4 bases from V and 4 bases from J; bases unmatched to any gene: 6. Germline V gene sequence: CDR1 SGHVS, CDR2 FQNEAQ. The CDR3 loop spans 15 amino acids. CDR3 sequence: CASSYDRGWNQPQHF. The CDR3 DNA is TGTGCCAGCAGCTACGACAGGGGATGGAATCAGCCCCAGCATTTT.

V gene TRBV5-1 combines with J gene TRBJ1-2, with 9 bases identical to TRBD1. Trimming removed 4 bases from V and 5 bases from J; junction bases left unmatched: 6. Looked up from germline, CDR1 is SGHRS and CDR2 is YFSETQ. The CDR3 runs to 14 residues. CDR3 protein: CASSPTGGRYGYTF. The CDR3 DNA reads TGCGCCAGCAGCCCTACAGGGGGCCGGTATGGCTACACCTTC.

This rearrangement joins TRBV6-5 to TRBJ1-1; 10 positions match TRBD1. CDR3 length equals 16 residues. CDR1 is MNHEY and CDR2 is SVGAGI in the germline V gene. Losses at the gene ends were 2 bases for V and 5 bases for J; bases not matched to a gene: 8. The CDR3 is CASSYPRQGARTEAFF. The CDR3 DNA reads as TGTGCCAGCAGTTACCCTCGACAGGGGGCCCGGACTGAAGCTTTCTTT.

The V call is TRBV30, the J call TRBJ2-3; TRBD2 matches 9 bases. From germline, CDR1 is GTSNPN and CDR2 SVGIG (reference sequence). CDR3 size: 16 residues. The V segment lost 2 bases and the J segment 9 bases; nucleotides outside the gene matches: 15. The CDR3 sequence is CAWSTRLAGRWGTQYF. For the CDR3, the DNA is TGTGCCTGGAGTACCCGGCTAGCGGGGCGATGGGGGACGCAGTATTTT.

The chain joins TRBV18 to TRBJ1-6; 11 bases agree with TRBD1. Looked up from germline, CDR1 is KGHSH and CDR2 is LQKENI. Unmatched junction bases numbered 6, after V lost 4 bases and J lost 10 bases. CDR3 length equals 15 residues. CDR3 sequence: CASSLGTGGESPLHF. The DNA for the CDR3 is TGTGCCAGCTCACTCGGGACAGGGGGAGAGTCACCCCTCCACTTT.

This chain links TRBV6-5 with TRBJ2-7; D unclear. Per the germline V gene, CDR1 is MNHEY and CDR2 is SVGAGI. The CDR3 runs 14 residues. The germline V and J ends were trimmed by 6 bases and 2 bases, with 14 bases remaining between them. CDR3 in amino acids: CASSNISPTYEQYF. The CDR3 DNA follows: TGTGCCAGCAGCAACATTAGCCCAACCTACGAGCAGTACTTC.

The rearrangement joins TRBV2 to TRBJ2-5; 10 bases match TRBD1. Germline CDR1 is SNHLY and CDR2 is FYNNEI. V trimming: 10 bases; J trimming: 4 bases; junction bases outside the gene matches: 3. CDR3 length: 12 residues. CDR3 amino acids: CATRDRGETQYF. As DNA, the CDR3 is TGTGCCACTCGGGACAGGGGAGAGACCCAGTACTTC.

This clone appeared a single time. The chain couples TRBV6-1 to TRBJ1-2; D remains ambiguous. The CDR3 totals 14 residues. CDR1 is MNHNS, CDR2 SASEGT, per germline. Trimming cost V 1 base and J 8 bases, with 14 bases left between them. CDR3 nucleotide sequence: TGTGCCAGCAGTGAAGTCGGAGGGTTCGGGGGCTACACCTTC. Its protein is CASSEVGGFGGYTF.

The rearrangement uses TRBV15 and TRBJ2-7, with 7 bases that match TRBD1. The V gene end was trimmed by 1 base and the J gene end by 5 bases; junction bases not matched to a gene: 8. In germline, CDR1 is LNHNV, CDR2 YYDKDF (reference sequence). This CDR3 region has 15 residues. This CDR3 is CATSRARDSPHEQYF. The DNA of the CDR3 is TGTGCCACCAGCAGAGCTCGGGACAGCCCGCACGAGCAGTACTTC.

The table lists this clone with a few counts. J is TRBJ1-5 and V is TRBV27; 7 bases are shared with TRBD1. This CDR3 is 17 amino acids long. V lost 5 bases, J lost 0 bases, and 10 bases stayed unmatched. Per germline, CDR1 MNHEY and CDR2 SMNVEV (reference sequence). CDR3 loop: CASSTRGTAYSNQPQHF. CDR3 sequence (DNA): TGTGCCAGCAGTACTCGCGGGACAGCCTATAGCAATCAGCCCCAGCATTTT.

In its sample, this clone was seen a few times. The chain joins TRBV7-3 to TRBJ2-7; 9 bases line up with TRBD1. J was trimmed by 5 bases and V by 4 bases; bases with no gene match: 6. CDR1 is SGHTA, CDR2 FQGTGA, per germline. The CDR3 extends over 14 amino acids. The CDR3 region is CASSSTGGIDEQYF. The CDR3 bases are TGTGCCAGCAGCTCGACAGGGGGAATCGACGAGCAGTACTTC. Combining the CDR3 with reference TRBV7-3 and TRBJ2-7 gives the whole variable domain GAGVSQTPSNKVTEKGKYVELRCDPISGHTALYWYRQSLGQGPEFLIYFQGTGAADDSGLPNDRFFAVRPEGSVSTLKIQRTERGDSAVYLCASSSTGGIDEQYFGPGTRLTVT.